This entry lists 4 T cell receptor beta chains sequenced from one sample in a study of OX40 agonist ivuxolimab in advanced cancers. The data were produced by immunoSEQ multiplex PCR, yet TCRdb's version contains in-frame clones alone and is incomplete. The sample has 70,000 to 95,000 clones; 92% are singletons. This specimen consisted of CD4+ or CD8+ T cells sorted from blood, obtained in a trial of the OX40 agonist ivuxolimab. The source is an adult with an advanced solid tumor such as melanoma, head and neck, liver or kidney cancer.

The V call is TRBV6-1, the J call TRBJ2-5; 9 bases are a match to TRBD2. The CDR3 is 15 residues long. Germline CDR1 is MNHNS and CDR2 is SASEGT. Trimming removed 4 bases from V and 7 bases from J; junction bases left unmatched: 10. The CDR3 bases are TGTGCCAGCAGTGGGCCTAGCGGGGAAGTGGGGACCCAGTACTTC. Translation gives CASSGPSGEVGTQYF.

The DNA for the CDR3 is TGTGCCAGCAGTGCATTCACAGGGGGCGGAATTGGAAACACCATATATTTT. It codes for CASSAFTGGGIGNTIYF. This rearrangement joins TRBV6-1 to TRBJ1-3; TRBD1 matches at 9 bases. With 4 bases clipped from V and 3 bases from J, the junction kept 10 bases outside the gene matches. The CDR3 length is 17 residues. CDR1 and CDR2 from the germline V gene are MNHNS and SASEGT.

Remarks on this clone: At one boundary the junction diverges from the germline segment, which might be a read error. The V and J genes are TRBV4-1 and TRBJ2-6; possible D gene TRBD1, 7 bases. Germline V gives CDR1 MGHRA, CDR2 YSYEKL. The CDR3 contains 17 residues. The CDR3 DNA reads as TGCGCCAGCAGTCAAGGCGAGGGGGCGGGGGGGGCCAACGTCCTGACTTTC. It yields the protein CASSQGEGAGGANVLTF.

The CDR3 DNA reads TGTGCCAGCAGGGGACCGTACAATGAGCAGTTCTTC. It is translated as CASRGPYNEQFF. The chain carries TRBV5-4 and TRBJ2-1; D could derive from TRBD1 or TRBD2 (5 bases each). CDR3 length: 12 amino acids. The V end lost 5 bases, the J end lost 4 bases, and 7 bases lay between the germline ends. Germline V gene data show CDR1 as SGHNT and CDR2 as YYREEE (reference sequence).